This TCR beta chain was documented in a study of response to subunit inactivated influenza vaccine. TCRdb analysed the RT-PCR reads with MiXCR anew, one entry per CDR3 protein. The table has more than 550,000 distinct CDR3 sequences, 10% to 15% seen once. The CDR3 is 15 amino acids. Germline V CDR1 and CDR2: KGHDR, SFDVKD. This clonotype was observed many times. Its antigen is unidentified. A read error may produce the germline difference seen at one junction end. Findings and caveats of the study: Every seasonal influenza vaccination brings in few new T cells, the authors suggested.

This specimen consisted of PBMCs from blood, obtained on the day of vaccination. V and J are TRBV24-1 and TRBJ2-3; 7 nucleotides align to TRBD2. This clonotype was obtained from a man aged 45 to 65 who received an inactivated influenza vaccine. CDR3 DNA sequence: TGTGCCACGAGTGCCGGGAGGTATAGCACAGATACGCAGTATTTT. Residues: CATSAGRYSTDTQYF.